The T cell receptor beta chain described here comes from a study of shared clonotypes between healthy human individuals. The study's findings and limits: Rarefaction revealed incomplete sorted-subset sequencing despite large depth. Relative to clonotypes present in all four donors, those not shared had lower generation probabilities.

With respect to this clone: The antigen is undetermined.

Profiling relied on immunoSEQ multiplex PCR, and the TCRdb table lists in-frame clones only, not all of them. The sample has about 1.1 million clones, roughly 74% seen once. Sequenced sample: memory CD4+ T cells from PBMCs. The subset: CD45RA-negative fraction. This TCR derives from a man younger than 35 in good health. Some clones in this sample may be carry-over from other donors' samples.

DNA for the CDR3: TGTGCCAGCACCACGTCTGCGGGAGGGCCCTACGAGCAGTACTTC. Translating gives CASTTSAGGPYEQYF. This chain joins TRBV11-2 and TRBJ2-7; TRBD2 matches 9 bases. The germline gives CDR1 SGHAT, CDR2 FQNNGV. This CDR3 has 15 amino acids. V trimming: 7 bases; J trimming: 2 bases; junction bases outside the gene matches: 9.